Below are 12 T cell receptor beta chains sequenced from a single sample in a study of T cells in narcolepsy. Profiled with immunoSEQ multiplex PCR; TCRdb holds only in-frame clones, not every one. This sample has about 730 clones; approximately 26% occur once, and the top ten carry roughly 60%. No cognate antigen is known for these TCRs. Material: cultured CD8+ T cells from cerebrospinal fluid. The receptors shown here come from a human donor with narcolepsy.

The chain employs TRBV5-4 and TRBJ2-3, with TRBD2 matching 7 bases. The CDR3 covers 17 residues. V lost 0 bases and J lost 3; bases outside the gene matches: 10. Germline CDR1 reads SGHNT; CDR2 reads YYREEE (reference sequence). The CDR3 bases are TGTGCCAGCAGCTTGGCCGGGGGGAGAAGGGGAACAGATACGCAGTATTTT. It is translated as CASSLAGGRRGTDTQYF.

This clone was seen a handful of times. With a much larger clone just one base away, this may be a read error. Other DNA sequences in this sample translate to the same CDR3. The chain employs TRBV4-1 and TRBJ2-5; D is ambiguous. Germline V gene lookup returns CDR1 MGHRA and CDR2 YSYEKL. V lost 0 bases to trimming and J lost 2 bases, with 4 bases between them. The CDR3 has 13 residues. CDR3 DNA sequence: TGCGCCAGCAGCCAAGACTTTCAAGAGACCCAGTACTTC. Amino acid sequence: CASSQDFQETQYF.

This clone was seen a few times. A far larger clone is only one base removed, so a read error is likely. The J gene is TRBJ1-5, the V gene TRBV1. TRBV1 is classified as a pseudogene. The CDR3 is 15 amino acids. The DNA for the CDR3 is TGCACCAGCAGCCAAGATCGTGGGGTCGGGCAGCCCCAGCATTTT. Encoded protein: CTSSQDRGVGQPQHF.

This clone was found a few times. A single base is all that separates this from a far larger clone, so a read error is likely. Different DNA sequences within this sample yield the same CDR3. The rearrangement links TRBV5-1 to TRBJ1-2, with unresolved D. Germline V gene sequence: CDR1 SGHRS, CDR2 YFSETQ. V was clipped by 1 base and J by 2 bases, with 9 bases between them. The CDR3 covers 14 residues. The CDR3 protein is CASSLSDVNYGYTF. The CDR3 coding sequence is TGCGCCAGCAGCTTGTCGGATGTCAACTATGGCTACACCTTC.

This clone appeared a few times. The chain joins TRBV11-2 to TRBJ2-2; D gene uncertain. V lost 5 bases to trimming and J lost 1 base, with 8 bases between them. Germline CDR1 and CDR2: SGHAT and FQNNGV. This CDR3 comprises 14 residues. The CDR3 DNA is TGTGCCAGCAGCGAAGGGTTGAACACCGGGGAGCTGTTTTTT. It specifies CASSEGLNTGELFF.

This clone was found a few times. The CDR3 DNA is TGTGCCAGCAGGAGTGGGGACAGGCGACCCTACGAGCAGTACTTC. It translates to CASRSGDRRPYEQYF. V gene TRBV11-3 combines with J gene TRBJ2-7, with TRBD1 matching 8 bases. The length of the CDR3 is 15 residues. Germline loops: CDR1 SGHNT, CDR2 YENEEA. V dropped 6 bases and J dropped 2; count of bases not matched to a gene: 9.

On this clone: Relative to the germline gene, one junction end is altered; a read error may explain this. The rearrangement uses TRBV7-9 and TRBJ1-5, with 8 bases identical to TRBD1. The CDR3 contains 14 residues. Germline CDR1 reads SEHNR; CDR2 reads FQNEAQ (reference sequence). The CDR3 DNA reads TGCGCCAGCAGCGCCGACAGGGGAGTTTCGCCCCAGCATTTT. Its translation: CASSADRGVSPQHF.

This chain joins TRBV5-4 and TRBJ1-1, with 8 bases lining up with TRBD1. The V and J ends lost 2 bases and 4 bases, in that order; junction bases with no gene match: 10. CDR3 size: 16 residues. The germline gives CDR1 SGHNT, CDR2 YYREEE (reference sequence). CDR3 region: CASSLELTGVGTEAFF. The DNA of the CDR3 is TGTGCCAGCAGCTTAGAACTGACAGGGGTCGGCACTGAAGCTTTCTTT.

This clone counts as hyperexpanded. This sample also contains other DNA sequences that code for the same CDR3. The J gene is TRBJ1-5, the V gene TRBV4-3, with D unresolved. The CDR3 spans 15 residues. CDR1 is LGHNA and CDR2 is YSLEER in the germline V gene. The V gene lost 0 bases and the J gene lost 7 bases, with 13 bases spanning the gap. In DNA form, the CDR3 reads TGCGCCAGCAGCCAAGATCGTGGGGTCGGGCAGCCCCAGCATTTT. Protein sequence: CASSQDRGVGQPQHF.

The genes are TRBV7-2 and TRBJ2-7; 8 bases are shared with TRBD1. Germline CDR1 is SGHTA and CDR2 is FQGNSA. The CDR3 has 14 residues. V trimming: 5 bases; J trimming: 2 bases; junction bases outside the gene matches: 5. This CDR3 is CASSTTGAPYEQYF. CDR3 DNA sequence: TGTGCCAGCAGCACGACAGGGGCTCCCTACGAGCAGTACTTC. Combining the CDR3 with reference TRBV7-2 and TRBJ2-7 gives the whole variable domain GAGVSQSPSNKVTEKGKDVELRCDPISGHTALYWYRQSLGQGLEFLIYFQGNSAPDKSGLPSDRFSAERTGGSVSTLTIQRTQQEDSAVYLCASSTTGAPYEQYFGPGTRLTVT.

Only a few counts were recorded for this clone. A single base is all that separates this from a far larger clone, so a read error is likely. The same CDR3 is also encoded by other DNA sequences in this sample. The chain has TRBV5-4 and TRBJ2-1; 9 bases align to TRBD2. This CDR3 has 14 amino acids. CDR1 is SGHNT, CDR2 YYREEE, per germline (reference sequence). Trimming at V came to 4 bases and at J to 6 bases, leaving 5 bases not matched to a gene. The CDR3 reads CASSPWTSANEQFF. The CDR3 nucleotides read TGTGCCAGCAGCCCTTGGACTAGCGCCAATGAGCAGTTCTTC. Variable domain in full (rest from reference TRBV5-4 and TRBJ2-1): ETGVTQSPTHLIKTRGQQVTLRCSSQSGHNTVSWYQQALGQGPQFIFQYYREEENGRGNFPPRFSGLQFPNYSSELNVNALELDDSALYLCASSPWTSANEQFFGPGTRLTVL.

The genes are TRBV27 and TRBJ2-5, with TRBD2 matching over 15 bases. Matching the DNA end better, TRBJ2-7 makes the J call doubtful. Germline CDR1 and CDR2: MNHEY and SMNVEV (reference sequence). This CDR3 has 18 amino acids. The CDR3 protein is CASSLSWTSGGATYEQYF. As DNA, the CDR3 is TGTGCCAGCAGTTTATCGTGGACTAGCGGGGGGGCTACCTACGAGCAGTACTTC.